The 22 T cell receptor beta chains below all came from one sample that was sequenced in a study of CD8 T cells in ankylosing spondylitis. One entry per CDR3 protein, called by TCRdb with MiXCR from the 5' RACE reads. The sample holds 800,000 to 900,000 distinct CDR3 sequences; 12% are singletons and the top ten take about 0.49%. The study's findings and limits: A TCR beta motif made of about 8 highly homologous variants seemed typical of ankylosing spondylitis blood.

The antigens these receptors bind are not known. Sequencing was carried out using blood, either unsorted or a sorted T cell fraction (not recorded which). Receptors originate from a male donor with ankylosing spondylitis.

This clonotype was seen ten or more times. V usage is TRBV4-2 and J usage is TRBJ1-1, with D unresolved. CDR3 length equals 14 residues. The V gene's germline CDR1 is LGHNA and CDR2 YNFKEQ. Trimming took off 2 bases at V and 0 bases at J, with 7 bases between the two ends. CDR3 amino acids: CASSQSRVNTEAFF. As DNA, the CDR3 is TGTGCCAGCAGCCAATCCCGGGTGAACACTGAAGCTTTCTTT.

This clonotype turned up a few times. CDR3 protein: CASSYPRTKISNYGYTF. In DNA, the CDR3 is TGTGCCAGCAGTTACCCCAGGACAAAAATATCTAACTATGGCTACACCTTC. The chain joins TRBV6-2 or TRBV6-3 to TRBJ1-2; D might be TRBD1 (5 bases). The CDR3 is 17 residues long. Germline V CDR1 and CDR2: MNHEY, SVGEGT. Trimming stripped 2 bases from V and 0 bases from J, with 16 bases between.

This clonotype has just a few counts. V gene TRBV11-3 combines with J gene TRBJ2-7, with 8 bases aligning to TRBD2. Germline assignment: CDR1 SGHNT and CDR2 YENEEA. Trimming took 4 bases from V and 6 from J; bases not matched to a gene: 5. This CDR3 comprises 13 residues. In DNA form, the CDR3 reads TGTGCCAGCAGCTACGACACTAGCGGCGAGCAGTACTTC. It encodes CASSYDTSGEQYF.

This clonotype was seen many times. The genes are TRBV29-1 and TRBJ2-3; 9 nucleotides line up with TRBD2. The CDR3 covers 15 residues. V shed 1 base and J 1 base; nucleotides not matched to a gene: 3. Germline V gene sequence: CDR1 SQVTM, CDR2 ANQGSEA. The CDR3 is CSVEGRGGRTDTQYF. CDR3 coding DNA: TGCAGCGTTGAAGGGCGGGGGGGCCGCACAGATACGCAGTATTTT.

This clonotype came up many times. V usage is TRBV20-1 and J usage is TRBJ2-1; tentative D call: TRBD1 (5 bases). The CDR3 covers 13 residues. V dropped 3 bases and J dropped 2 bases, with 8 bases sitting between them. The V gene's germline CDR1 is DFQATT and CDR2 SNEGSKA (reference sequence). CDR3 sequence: CSASDSAYNEQFF. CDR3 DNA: TGCAGTGCTAGTGACAGCGCCTACAATGAGCAGTTCTTC.

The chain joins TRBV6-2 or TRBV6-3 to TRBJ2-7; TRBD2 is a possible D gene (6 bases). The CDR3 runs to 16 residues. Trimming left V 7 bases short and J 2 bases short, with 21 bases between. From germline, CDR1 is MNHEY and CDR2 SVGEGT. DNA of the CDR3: TGTGCCAGCAAATACTTCGGGGCAGGGAGGCCCTACGAGCAGTACTTC. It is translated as CASKYFGAGRPYEQYF.

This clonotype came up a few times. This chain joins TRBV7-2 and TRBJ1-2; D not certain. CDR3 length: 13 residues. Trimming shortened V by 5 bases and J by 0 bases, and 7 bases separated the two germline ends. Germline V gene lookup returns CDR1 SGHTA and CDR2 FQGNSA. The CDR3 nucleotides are TGTGCCAGCAGCCACGGAGCTAACTATGGCTACACCTTC. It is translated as CASSHGANYGYTF.

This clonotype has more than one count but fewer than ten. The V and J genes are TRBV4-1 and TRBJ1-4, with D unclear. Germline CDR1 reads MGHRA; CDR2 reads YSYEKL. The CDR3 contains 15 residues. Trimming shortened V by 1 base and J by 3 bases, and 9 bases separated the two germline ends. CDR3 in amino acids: CASSQVAGPNEKLFF. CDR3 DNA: TGCGCCAGCAGCCAAGTGGCAGGCCCTAATGAAAAACTGTTTTTT.

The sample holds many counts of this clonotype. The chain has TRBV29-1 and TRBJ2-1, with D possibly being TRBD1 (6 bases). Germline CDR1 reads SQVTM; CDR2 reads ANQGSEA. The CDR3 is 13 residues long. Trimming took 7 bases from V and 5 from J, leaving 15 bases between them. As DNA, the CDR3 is TGCAGCGCCTCAATCCGGACAGACAATGAGCAGTTCTTC. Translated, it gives CSASIRTDNEQFF.

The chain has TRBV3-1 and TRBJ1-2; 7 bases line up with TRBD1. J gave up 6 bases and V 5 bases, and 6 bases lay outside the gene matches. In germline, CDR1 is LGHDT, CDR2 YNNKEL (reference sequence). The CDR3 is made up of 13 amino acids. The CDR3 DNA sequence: TGTGCCAGCAGCTACCACAGGGGCGATGGCTACACCTTC. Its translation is CASSYHRGDGYTF.

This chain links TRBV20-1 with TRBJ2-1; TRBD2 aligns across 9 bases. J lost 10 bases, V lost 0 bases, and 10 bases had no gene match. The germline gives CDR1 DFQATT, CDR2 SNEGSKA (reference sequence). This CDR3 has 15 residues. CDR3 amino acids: CSARDFRGGAREQFF. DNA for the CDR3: TGCAGTGCTAGAGATTTTCGCGGGGGGGCCAGGGAGCAGTTCTTC.

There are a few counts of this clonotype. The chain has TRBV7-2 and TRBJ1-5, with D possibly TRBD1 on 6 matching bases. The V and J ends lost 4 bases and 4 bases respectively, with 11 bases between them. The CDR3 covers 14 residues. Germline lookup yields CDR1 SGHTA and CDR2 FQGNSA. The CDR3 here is CASSSTGYNQPQHF. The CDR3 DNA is TGTGCCAGCAGCTCGACAGGTTATAATCAGCCCCAGCATTTT.

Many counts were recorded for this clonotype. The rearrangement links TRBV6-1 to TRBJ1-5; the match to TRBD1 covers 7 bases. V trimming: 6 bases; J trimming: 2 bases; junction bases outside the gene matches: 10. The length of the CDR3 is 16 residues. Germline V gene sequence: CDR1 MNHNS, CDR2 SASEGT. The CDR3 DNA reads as TGTGCCAGCAGCAATGGAGGGACAGCGGGCAATCAGCCCCAGCATTTT. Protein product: CASSNGGTAGNQPQHF.

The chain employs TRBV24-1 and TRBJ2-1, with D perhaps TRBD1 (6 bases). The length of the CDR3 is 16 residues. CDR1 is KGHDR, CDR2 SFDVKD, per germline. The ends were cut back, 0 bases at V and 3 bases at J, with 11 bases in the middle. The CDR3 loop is CATSDLQPDSYNEQFF. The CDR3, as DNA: TGTGCCACCAGTGATTTGCAACCGGACAGCTACAATGAGCAGTTCTTC.

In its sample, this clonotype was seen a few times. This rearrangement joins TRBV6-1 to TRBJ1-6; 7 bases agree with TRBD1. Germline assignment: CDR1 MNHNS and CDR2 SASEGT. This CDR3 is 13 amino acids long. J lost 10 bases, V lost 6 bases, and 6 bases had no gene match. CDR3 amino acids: CASSRQGVSPLHF. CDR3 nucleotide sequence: TGTGCCAGCAGCCGACAGGGAGTCTCACCCCTCCACTTT.

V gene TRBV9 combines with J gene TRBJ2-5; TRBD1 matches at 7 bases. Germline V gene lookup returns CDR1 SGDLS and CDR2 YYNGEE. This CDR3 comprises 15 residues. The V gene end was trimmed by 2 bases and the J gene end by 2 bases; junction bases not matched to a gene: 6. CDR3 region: CASSVASGQQETQYF. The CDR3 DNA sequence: TGTGCCAGCAGCGTCGCGTCGGGACAGCAAGAGACCCAGTACTTC. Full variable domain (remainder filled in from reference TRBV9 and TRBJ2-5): DSGVTQTPKHLITATGQRVTLRCSPRSGDLSVYWYQQSLDQGLQFLIQYYNGEERAKGNILERFSAQQFPDLHSELNLSSLELGDSALYFCASSVASGQQETQYFGPGTRLLVL.

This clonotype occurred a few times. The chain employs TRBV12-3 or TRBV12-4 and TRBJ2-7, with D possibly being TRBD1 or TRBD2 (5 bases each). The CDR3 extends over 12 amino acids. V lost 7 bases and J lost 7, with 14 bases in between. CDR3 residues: CASNGAGIEQYF. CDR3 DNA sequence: TGTGCCAGCAACGGGGCCGGTATAGAGCAGTACTTC.

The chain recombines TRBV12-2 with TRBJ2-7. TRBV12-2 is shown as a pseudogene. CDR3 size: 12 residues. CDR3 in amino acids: CASLERINEQYF. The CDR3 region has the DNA TGTGCAAGTCTGGAGAGGATTAATGAGCAGTACTTC.

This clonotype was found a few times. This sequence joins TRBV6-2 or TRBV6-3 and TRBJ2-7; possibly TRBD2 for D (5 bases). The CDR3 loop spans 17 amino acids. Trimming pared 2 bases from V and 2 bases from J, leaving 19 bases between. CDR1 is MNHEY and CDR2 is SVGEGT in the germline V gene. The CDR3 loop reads CASSYEGGWARTYEQYF. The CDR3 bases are TGTGCCAGCAGTTACGAGGGTGGTTGGGCACGCACCTACGAGCAGTACTTC.

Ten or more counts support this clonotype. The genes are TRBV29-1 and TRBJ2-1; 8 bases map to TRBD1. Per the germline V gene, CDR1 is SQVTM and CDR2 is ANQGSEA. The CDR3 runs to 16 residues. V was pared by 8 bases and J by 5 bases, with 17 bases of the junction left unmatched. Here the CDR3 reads CSTIHPGTGVDNEQFF. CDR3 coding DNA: TGCAGCACCATACACCCCGGGACAGGTGTCGACAATGAGCAGTTCTTC.

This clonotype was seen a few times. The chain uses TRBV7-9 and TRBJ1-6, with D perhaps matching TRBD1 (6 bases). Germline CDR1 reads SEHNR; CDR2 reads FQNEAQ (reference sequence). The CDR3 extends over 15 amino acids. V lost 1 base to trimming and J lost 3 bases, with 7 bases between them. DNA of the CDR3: TGTGCCAGCAGCTTAGGCAGGGGCTATAATTCACCCCTCCACTTT. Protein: CASSLGRGYNSPLHF.

CDR3: CASSPSARAFF. CDR3 bases: TGTGCCAGCAGCCCTTCCGCCAGGGCTTTCTTT. This chain links TRBV7-2 with TRBJ1-1; D unresolved. CDR3 length equals 11 residues. The germline V gene encodes CDR1 SGHTA and CDR2 FQGNSA. V was pared by 5 bases and J by 11 bases, with 12 bases between.